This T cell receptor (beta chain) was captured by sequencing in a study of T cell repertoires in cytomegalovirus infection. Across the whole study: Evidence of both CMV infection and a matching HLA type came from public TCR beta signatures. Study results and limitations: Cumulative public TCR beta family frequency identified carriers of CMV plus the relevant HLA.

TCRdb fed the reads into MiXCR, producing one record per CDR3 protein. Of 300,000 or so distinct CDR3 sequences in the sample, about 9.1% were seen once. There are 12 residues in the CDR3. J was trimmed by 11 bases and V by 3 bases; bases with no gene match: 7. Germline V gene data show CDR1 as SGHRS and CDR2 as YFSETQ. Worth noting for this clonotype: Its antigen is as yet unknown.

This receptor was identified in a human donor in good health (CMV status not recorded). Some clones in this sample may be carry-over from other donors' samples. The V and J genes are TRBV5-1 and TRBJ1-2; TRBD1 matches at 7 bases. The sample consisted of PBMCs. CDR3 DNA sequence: TGCGCCAGCAGCTGGGACAGCTTTGATTACACCTTC. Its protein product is CASSWDSFDYTF.